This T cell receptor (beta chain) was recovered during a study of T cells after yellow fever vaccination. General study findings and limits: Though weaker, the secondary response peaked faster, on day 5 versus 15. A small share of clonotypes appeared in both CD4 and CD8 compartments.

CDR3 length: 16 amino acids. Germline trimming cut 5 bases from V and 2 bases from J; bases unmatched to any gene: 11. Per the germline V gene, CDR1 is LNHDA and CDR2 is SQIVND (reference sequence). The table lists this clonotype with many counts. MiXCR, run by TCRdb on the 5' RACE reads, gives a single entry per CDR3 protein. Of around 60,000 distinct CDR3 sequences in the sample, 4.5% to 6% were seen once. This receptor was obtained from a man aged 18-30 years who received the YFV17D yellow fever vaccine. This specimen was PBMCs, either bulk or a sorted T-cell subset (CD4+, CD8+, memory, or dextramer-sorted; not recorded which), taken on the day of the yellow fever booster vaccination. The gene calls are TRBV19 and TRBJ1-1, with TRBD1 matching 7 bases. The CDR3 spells CASSFSGTALNTEAFF. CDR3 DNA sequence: TGTGCCAGTAGTTTTTCCGGGACAGCTCTTAACACTGAAGCTTTCTTT.